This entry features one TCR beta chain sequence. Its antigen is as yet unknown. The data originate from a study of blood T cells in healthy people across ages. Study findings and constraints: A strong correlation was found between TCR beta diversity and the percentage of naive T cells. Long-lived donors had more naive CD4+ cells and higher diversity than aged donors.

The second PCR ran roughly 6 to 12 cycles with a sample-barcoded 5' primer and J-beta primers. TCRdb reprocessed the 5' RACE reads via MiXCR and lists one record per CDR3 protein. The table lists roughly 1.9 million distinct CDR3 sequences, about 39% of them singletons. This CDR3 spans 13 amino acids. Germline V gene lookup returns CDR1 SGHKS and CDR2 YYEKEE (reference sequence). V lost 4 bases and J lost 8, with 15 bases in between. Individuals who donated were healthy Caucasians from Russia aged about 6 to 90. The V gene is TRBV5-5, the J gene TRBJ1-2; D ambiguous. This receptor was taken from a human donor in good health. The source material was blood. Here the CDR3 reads CASSPRRSGGYTF. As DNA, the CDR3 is TGTGCCAGCAGCCCCCGAAGGAGTGGAGGCTACACCTTC.